Each of the 13 T cell receptor beta chains below was sequenced from the same sample in a study of STAT5B mutations in CD4+ large granular lymphocyte leukemia. Data came from immunoSEQ multiplex PCR; TCRdb stores just in-frame clones and leaves some out. The table shows 20,000 to 25,000 clones, with approximately 75% occurring only once. The sequenced material came from CD4+ T cells from blood buffy coats. These receptors were obtained from a human donor in good health.

This CDR3 reads CASSAWGFYDGYTF. The CDR3 bases are TGCGCCAGCAGCGCGTGGGGTTTTTATGATGGCTACACCTTC. This sequence joins TRBV5-1 and TRBJ1-2, with D unresolved. The germline CDR1 and CDR2 sequences are SGHRS and YFSETQ. The CDR3 sequence is 14 residues long. The V gene lost 4 bases and the J gene lost 6 bases, with 16 bases spanning the gap.

The chain is built from TRBV28 and TRBJ2-7, with D perhaps matching TRBD2 (5 bases). V dropped 7 bases and J dropped 7 bases, with 17 bases sitting between them. The germline V gene has CDR1 MDHEN and CDR2 SYDVKM. The CDR3 is made up of 13 amino acids. The CDR3 DNA sequence: TGTGCCAGCACCTTAGGACTGGGCATGGAGCAGTACTTC. It encodes CASTLGLGMEQYF.

Only a few counts were recorded for this clone. CDR3 residues: CASSHGQNYGYTF. In DNA, the CDR3 is TGTGCCAGCAGCCATGGACAGAACTATGGCTACACCTTC. V usage is TRBV4-2 and J usage is TRBJ1-2; D is possibly TRBD1 (6 bases). CDR1 LGHNA and CDR2 YNFKEQ come from the germline V gene. Trimming shortened V by 3 bases and J by 2 bases, and 7 bases separated the two germline ends. CDR3 length equals 13 residues.

The rearrangement uses TRBV19 and TRBJ2-7; 7 bases are a match to TRBD1. After removal of 5 bases from V and 4 bases from J, the junction contained 14 bases not matched to a gene. Germline V lookup: CDR1 LNHDA, CDR2 SQIVND (reference sequence). The CDR3 extends over 16 amino acids. The DNA for the CDR3 is TGTGCCAGTAGTGCGCTGGACAGGTCCCTTGGTTACGAGCAGTACTTC. It yields the protein CASSALDRSLGYEQYF.

The V and J genes are TRBV28 and TRBJ2-3; D gene ambiguous. The CDR3 runs to 16 residues. The germline V and J ends were trimmed by 0 bases and 2 bases, with 12 bases remaining between them. CDR1 is MDHEN and CDR2 is SYDVKM in the germline V gene. CDR3: CASSLWRTDLTDTQYF. CDR3 in DNA: TGTGCCAGCAGTTTATGGAGGACGGACCTCACAGATACGCAGTATTTT.

The CDR3 DNA reads TGCGCCAGCAGCATTGGGGACAGGGGGAGCCAAGAGACCCAGTACTTC. The encoded protein is CASSIGDRGSQETQYF. V is TRBV5-1 and J is TRBJ2-5; 11 nucleotides match TRBD1. Germline-derived CDR1 and CDR2 are SGHRS and YFSETQ. This CDR3 region has 16 residues. V lost 4 bases and J lost 1; bases outside the gene matches: 6.

This clone was found once. The chain is built from TRBV4-1 and TRBJ2-1; D is unresolved. V was shortened by 4 bases and J by 9 bases, with 16 bases between the two germline ends. The germline CDR1 and CDR2 sequences are MGHRA and YSYEKL. The CDR3 contains 14 residues. CDR3: CASSRGDEYGEQFF. DNA of the CDR3: TGCGCCAGCAGCCGGGGTGACGAGTACGGTGAGCAGTTCTTC.

The chain employs TRBV28 and TRBJ1-6, with 8 nucleotides matching TRBD1. Germline-derived CDR1 and CDR2 are MDHEN and SYDVKM. The CDR3 runs 16 residues. The trim removed 4 bases at V and 10 bases at J, leaving 12 bases unmatched. The DNA for the CDR3 is TGTGCCAGCAGTTCCTTCTCCGGGACAGGTCTCTCACCCCTCCACTTT. It translates to CASSSFSGTGLSPLHF. The whole variable domain, filled in from reference TRBV28 and TRBJ1-6, reads DVKVTQSSRYLVKRTGEKVFLECVQDMDHENMFWYRQDPGLGLRLIYFSYDVKMKEKGDIPEGYSVSREKKERFSLILESASTNQTSMYLCASSSFSGTGLSPLHFGNGTRLTVT.

This clone was found once. This chain joins TRBV30 and TRBJ1-2; weak D call: TRBD1 (5 bases). The CDR3 spans 12 residues. V lost 7 bases and J lost 11, with 20 bases in between. Per the germline V gene, CDR1 is GTSNPN and CDR2 is SVGIG (reference sequence). The CDR3 coding sequence is TGTGCCTTCGGGGCCCCCGCGGGAAAGTACACCTTC. It encodes CAFGAPAGKYTF.

The chain employs TRBV7-2 and TRBJ2-7; D unresolved. Germline V gene sequence: CDR1 SGHTA, CDR2 FQGNSA. Trimming took off 3 bases at V and 3 bases at J, with 12 bases between the two ends. This CDR3 is built from 14 residues. The CDR3 nucleotides read TGTGCCAGCAGCTTGGCCCAGAATAGCTACGAGCAGTACTTC. This translates into CASSLAQNSYEQYF.

The chain has TRBV28 and TRBJ1-2; a possible D gene is TRBD1 (6 bases). This CDR3 contains 14 residues. V was shortened by 3 bases and J by 4 bases, with 12 bases between the two germline ends. Germline-derived CDR1 and CDR2 are MDHEN and SYDVKM. Written as DNA, the CDR3 is TGTGCCAGCAGTTTGAGGGGGGACTCCTATGGCTACACCTTC. This translates into CASSLRGDSYGYTF.

The chain uses TRBV5-1 and TRBJ2-7; TRBD2 might be the D (6 bases). Trimming left V 0 bases short and J 2 bases short, with 9 bases between. Germline V gives CDR1 SGHRS, CDR2 YFSETQ. The CDR3 is 14 amino acids. In DNA form, the CDR3 reads TGCGCCAGCAGCTTGGGAGGAGGGACCTACGAGCAGTACTTC. Translation: CASSLGGGTYEQYF.

The rearrangement links TRBV5-4 to TRBJ2-2, with TRBD1 matching over 9 bases. The trim removed 4 bases at V and 4 bases at J, leaving 5 bases unmatched. The germline V gene has CDR1 SGHNT and CDR2 YYREEE (reference sequence). The CDR3 has 15 residues. CDR3 protein: CASSLGQGSTGELFF. The CDR3 nucleotides read TGTGCCAGCAGCCTGGGACAGGGCAGCACCGGGGAGCTGTTTTTT.